The 5 T cell receptor beta chains reported below all come from one sample, sequenced in a study of tissue T cells after allogeneic stem cell transplantation. TCRdb's table, derived via immunoSEQ multiplex PCR, lists solely in-frame clones and lacks some. The table lists roughly 50,000 clones, over 65% of them singletons. Sequencing was done on a sample of sorted cells pooled from one or two spleens. Receptors were obtained from a pool of C57BL/6 mice in good health.

A remark on this clone: Gene names and germline match the mouse. The observed sequence ends 1 residue before the CDR3 terminus, with the missing tail filled in from the germline J gene. The V call is TRBV26, the J call TRBJ2-1; D call uncertain. V lost 2 bases to trimming and J lost 6 bases, with 5 bases between them. There are 12 residues in the CDR3. CDR1 and CDR2 (germline): KGHPV, FQNQEV (reference sequence). Partial CDR3 DNA: TGTGCCAGCAGTCTGGGTTTTGCTGAGCAGTTC. Amino acids: CASSLGFAEQF. The whole CDR3 protein is CASSLGFAEQFF.

In the case of this clone: All gene names here are mouse names. The CDR3 loop reads CASSQDNNNQAPLF. CDR3 bases read: TGTGCCAGCAGCCAAGACAATAACAACCAGGCTCCGCTT. The chain uses TRBV2 and TRBJ1-5, with D unresolved. The read falls 1 residue short of the CDR3 end, and the missing part is taken from the germline J gene. The CDR3 loop spans 14 amino acids. Between the trimmed V and J ends, which lost 0 bases and 0 bases, there was a span of 3 bases. Germline assignment: CDR1 LGHNA and CDR2 YSYQKL.

A note on this clone: Mouse gene names apply. The read ends 1 residue early relative to the CDR3; the germline J gene fills the gap. At the DNA level, this CDR3 is encoded by other sequences in the same sample as well. The chain carries TRBV12-2 and TRBJ2-7; TRBD2 matches at 11 bases. The CDR3 has 14 residues. Germline trimming cut 4 bases from V and 4 bases from J; bases unmatched to any gene: 5. Germline lookup yields CDR1 SGHLS and CDR2 HYDKME. The CDR3 bases that were read are TGTGCCAGCTCCCAAGGACTGGGGGGTTATGAACAGTAC. The encoded protein is CASSQGLGGYEQY. The full CDR3 reads CASSQGLGGYEQYF.

Notes on this clone: Gene and germline names: mouse. Incomplete CDR3 DNA: TGTGCCAGCAGCTTAGACAGGACTGGGGTCCAAGACACCCAGTAC. As protein: CASSLDRTGVQDTQY. The whole CDR3 protein is CASSLDRTGVQDTQYF. V gene TRBV3 combines with J gene TRBJ2-5, with 9 bases that match TRBD2. The read ends 1 residue shy of where the CDR3 ends; the end is completed using the germline J gene. V lost 1 base to trimming and J lost 2 bases; unmatched junction nucleotides: 4. Germline CDR1 and CDR2: SNHLY and FYNGKV (reference sequence). This CDR3 comprises 16 residues.

To note about this clone: Gene names and germline refer to mouse. The sequenced part of the CDR3 DNA is TGCACCTGCAGTGCACGTCAAAACACAGAAGTCTTC. The encoded protein is CTCSARQNTEVF. The full CDR3 sequence reads CTCSARQNTEVFF. V is TRBV1 and J is TRBJ1-1; D ambiguous. Read data end 1 residue before the CDR3 end; the end is taken from the germline J gene. The CDR3 extends over 13 amino acids. CDR1 NSQYPW and CDR2 LRSPGD come from the germline V gene (reference sequence). V lost 2 bases and J lost 1, with 5 bases in between.